This is a list of T cell receptor beta chains from one sample in a study of CD8 T cells in ankylosing spondylitis. TCRdb re-analysed the 5' RACE reads in MiXCR, keeping a single row per CDR3 protein. The sample includes 800,000 to 900,000 distinct CDR3 sequences, about 11% seen only once; the top ten take about 0.5%. The sample taken for sequencing was blood, either unsorted or a sorted T cell fraction (not recorded which). The receptors originated from a male donor with ankylosing spondylitis. Both conserved end residues are part of each CDR3. D genes are given only for firm matches. Only part of the rows carry a size: once, few, many, or a class if the clone is expanded.

clone size: few; J gene: TRBJ2-3; D gene: .; V gene: TRBV20-1; CDR3 length: 13; CDR3 DNA: TGCAGTGCTAGGGAGTTTTTAGTTGGCACGCAGTATTTT; CDR3 protein: CSAREFLVGTQYF
clone size: few; J gene: TRBJ1-3; D gene: .; V gene: TRBV7-3; CDR3 length: 16; CDR3 DNA: TGTGCCAGCAGCCCCCGGCGACGAGGCCCTGGAAACACCATATATTTT; CDR3 protein: CASSPRRRGPGNTIYF
clone size: few; J gene: TRBJ2-3; D gene: .; V gene: TRBV7-2; CDR3 length: 14; CDR3 DNA: TGTGCCAGCAGCTTAACGGGAATAAGCCATACGCAGTATTTT; CDR3 protein: CASSLTGISHTQYF
clone size: few; J gene: TRBJ1-4; D gene: TRBD1; V gene: TRBV19; CDR3 length: 15; CDR3 DNA: TGTGCCAGTAGTGCTGGGACAGGCCCTAATGAAAAACTGTTTTTT; CDR3 protein: CASSAGTGPNEKLFF
clone size: .; J gene: TRBJ1-1; D gene: TRBD1; V gene: TRBV28; CDR3 length: 14; CDR3 DNA: TGTGCCAGCAGAGTTCGGCCCTCAGGGGGTGAAGCTTTCTTT; CDR3 protein: CASRVRPSGGEAFF
clone size: few; J gene: TRBJ1-1; D gene: .; V gene: TRBV20-1; CDR3 length: 13; CDR3 DNA: TGCAGTGCTTTTGGACACATGAACACTGAAGCTTTCTTT; CDR3 protein: CSAFGHMNTEAFF
clone size: many; J gene: TRBJ2-5; D gene: .; V gene: TRBV7-2; CDR3 length: 14; CDR3 DNA: TGTGCCAGCAGCTTACGGGGTATCGGGGAGACCCAGTACTTC; CDR3 protein: CASSLRGIGETQYF
clone size: many; J gene: TRBJ1-2; D gene: TRBD1; V gene: TRBV10-3; CDR3 length: 19; CDR3 DNA: TGTGCCATCCGACCAATCCGGGACAGTCGGGCTCCTCGTAACTATGGCTACACCTTC; CDR3 protein: CAIRPIRDSRAPRNYGYTF
clone size: .; J gene: TRBJ1-1; D gene: .; V gene: TRBV7-9; CDR3 length: 13; CDR3 DNA: TGTGCCAGCAGCTTTGGTGTGAGGACTGAAGCTTTCTTT; CDR3 protein: CASSFGVRTEAFF
clone size: few; J gene: TRBJ2-5; D gene: .; V gene: TRBV20-1; CDR3 length: 16; CDR3 DNA: TGCAGTGCTAGAACAGGATACGGGGGGCAACAAGAGACCCAGTACTTC; CDR3 protein: CSARTGYGGQQETQYF
clone size: few; J gene: TRBJ1-1; D gene: .; V gene: TRBV7-2; CDR3 length: 15; CDR3 DNA: TGTGCCAGCAGCTTCCCCACAGGCACGAACACTGAAGCTTTCTTT; CDR3 protein: CASSFPTGTNTEAFF
clone size: .; J gene: TRBJ1-6; D gene: .; V gene: TRBV7-2; CDR3 length: 14; CDR3 DNA: TGTGCCAGCAGCTTAGAAGGTCTCAATTCACCCCTCCACTTT; CDR3 protein: CASSLEGLNSPLHF
clone size: .; J gene: TRBJ2-5; D gene: .; V gene: TRBV7-9; CDR3 length: 14; CDR3 DNA: TGTGCCAGCAGGTCTACTAGGGGCGGAGAGACCCAGTACTTC; CDR3 protein: CASRSTRGGETQYF
clone size: few; J gene: TRBJ1-2; D gene: .; V gene: TRBV7-2; CDR3 length: 13; CDR3 DNA: TGTGCCAGCAGCTTAGGTCCAGGGCAGGACTACACCTTC; CDR3 protein: CASSLGPGQDYTF
clone size: few; J gene: TRBJ1-2; D gene: TRBD1; V gene: TRBV29-1; CDR3 length: 13; CDR3 DNA: TGCAGCGTTGTAGGGGACAGGGCGTATGGCTACACCTTC; CDR3 protein: CSVVGDRAYGYTF
clone size: .; J gene: TRBJ2-7; D gene: .; V gene: TRBV7-6; CDR3 length: 15; CDR3 DNA: TGTGCCAGCAGCTCCCTACAGGCCTTTGCGTCCGAGCAGTACTTC; CDR3 protein: CASSSLQAFASEQYF
clone size: .; J gene: TRBJ2-7; D gene: .; V gene: TRBV18; CDR3 length: 15; CDR3 DNA: TGTGCCAGCTCAAGGGACCCAGGAAGCTCCTACGAGCAGTACTTC; CDR3 protein: CASSRDPGSSYEQYF
clone size: few; J gene: TRBJ2-3; D gene: .; V gene: TRBV12-3/TRBV12-4; CDR3 length: 12; CDR3 DNA: TGTGCCAGCAGTTTAAGGTTGCCCATGCAGTATTTT; CDR3 protein: CASSLRLPMQYF
clone size: .; J gene: TRBJ2-3; D gene: .; V gene: TRBV27; CDR3 length: 12; CDR3 DNA: TGTGCCAGCAGTGGGTGGTTGGGTACGCAGTATTTT; CDR3 protein: CASSGWLGTQYF
clone size: few; J gene: TRBJ2-3; D gene: TRBD2; V gene: TRBV10-3; CDR3 length: 15; CDR3 DNA: TGTGCCATCAGTGACCCCCGGGGGGGAGGAGATACGCAGTATTTT; CDR3 protein: CAISDPRGGGDTQYF
clone size: few; J gene: TRBJ1-2; D gene: .; V gene: TRBV29-1; CDR3 length: 13; CDR3 DNA: TGCAGCGTTGCCCCGGTACTAAGCTATGGCTACACCTTC; CDR3 protein: CSVAPVLSYGYTF